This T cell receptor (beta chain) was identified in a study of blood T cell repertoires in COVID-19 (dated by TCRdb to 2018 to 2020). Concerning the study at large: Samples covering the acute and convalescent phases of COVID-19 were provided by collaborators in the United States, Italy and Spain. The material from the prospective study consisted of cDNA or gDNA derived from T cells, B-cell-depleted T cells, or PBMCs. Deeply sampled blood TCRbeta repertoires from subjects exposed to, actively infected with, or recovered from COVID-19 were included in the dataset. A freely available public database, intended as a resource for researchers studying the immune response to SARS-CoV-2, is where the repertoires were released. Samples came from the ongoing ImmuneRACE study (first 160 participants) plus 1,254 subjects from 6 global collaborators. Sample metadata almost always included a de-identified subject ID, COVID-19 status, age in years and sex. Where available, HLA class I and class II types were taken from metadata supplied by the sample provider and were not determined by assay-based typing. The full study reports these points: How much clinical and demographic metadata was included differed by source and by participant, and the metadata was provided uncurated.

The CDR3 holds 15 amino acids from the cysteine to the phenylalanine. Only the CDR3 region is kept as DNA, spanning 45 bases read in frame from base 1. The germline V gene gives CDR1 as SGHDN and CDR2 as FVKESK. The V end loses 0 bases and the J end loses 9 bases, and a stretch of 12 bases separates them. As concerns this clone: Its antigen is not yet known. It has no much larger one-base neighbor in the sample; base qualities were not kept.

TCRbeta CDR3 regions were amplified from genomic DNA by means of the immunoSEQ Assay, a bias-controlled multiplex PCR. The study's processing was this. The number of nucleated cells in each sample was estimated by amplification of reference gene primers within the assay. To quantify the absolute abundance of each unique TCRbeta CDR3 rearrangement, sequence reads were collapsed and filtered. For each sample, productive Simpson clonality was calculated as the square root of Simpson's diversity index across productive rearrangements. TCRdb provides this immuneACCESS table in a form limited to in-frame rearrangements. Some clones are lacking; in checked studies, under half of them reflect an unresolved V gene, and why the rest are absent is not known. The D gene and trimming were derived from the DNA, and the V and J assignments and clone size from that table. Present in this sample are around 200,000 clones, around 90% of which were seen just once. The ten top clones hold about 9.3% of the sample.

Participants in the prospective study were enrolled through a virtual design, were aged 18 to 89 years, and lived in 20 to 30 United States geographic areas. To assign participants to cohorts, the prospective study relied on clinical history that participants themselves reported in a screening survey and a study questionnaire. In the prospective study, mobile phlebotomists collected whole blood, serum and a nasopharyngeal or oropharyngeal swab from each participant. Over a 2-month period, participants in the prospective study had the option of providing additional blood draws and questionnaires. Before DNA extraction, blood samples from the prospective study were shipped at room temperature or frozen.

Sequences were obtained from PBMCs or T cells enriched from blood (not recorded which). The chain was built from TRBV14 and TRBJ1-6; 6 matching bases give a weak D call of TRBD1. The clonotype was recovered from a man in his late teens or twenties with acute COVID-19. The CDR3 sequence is CASSQEQGLLSPLHF. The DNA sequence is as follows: TGTGCCAGCAGCCAAGAGCAGGGGCTTCTTTCACCCCTCCACTTT.